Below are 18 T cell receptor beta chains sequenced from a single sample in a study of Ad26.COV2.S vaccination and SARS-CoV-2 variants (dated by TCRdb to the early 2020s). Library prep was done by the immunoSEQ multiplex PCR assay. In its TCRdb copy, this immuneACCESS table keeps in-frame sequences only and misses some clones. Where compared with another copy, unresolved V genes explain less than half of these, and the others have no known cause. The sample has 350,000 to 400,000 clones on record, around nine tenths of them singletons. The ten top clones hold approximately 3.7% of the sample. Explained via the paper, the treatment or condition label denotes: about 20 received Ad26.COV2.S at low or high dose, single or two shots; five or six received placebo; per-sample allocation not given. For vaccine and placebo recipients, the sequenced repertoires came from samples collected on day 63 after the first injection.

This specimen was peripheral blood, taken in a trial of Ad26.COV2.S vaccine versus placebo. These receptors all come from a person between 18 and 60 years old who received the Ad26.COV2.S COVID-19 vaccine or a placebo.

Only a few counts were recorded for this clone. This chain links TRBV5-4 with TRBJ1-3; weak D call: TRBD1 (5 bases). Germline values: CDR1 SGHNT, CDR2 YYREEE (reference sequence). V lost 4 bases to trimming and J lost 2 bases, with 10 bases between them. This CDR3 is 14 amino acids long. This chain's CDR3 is CASSHDRTGNTIYF. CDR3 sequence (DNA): TGTGCCAGCAGCCACGACAGAACTGGAAACACCATATATTTT. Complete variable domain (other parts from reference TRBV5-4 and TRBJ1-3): ETGVTQSPTHLIKTRGQQVTLRCSSQSGHNTVSWYQQALGQGPQFIFQYYREEENGRGNFPPRFSGLQFPNYSSELNVNALELDDSALYLCASSHDRTGNTIYFGEGSWLTVV.

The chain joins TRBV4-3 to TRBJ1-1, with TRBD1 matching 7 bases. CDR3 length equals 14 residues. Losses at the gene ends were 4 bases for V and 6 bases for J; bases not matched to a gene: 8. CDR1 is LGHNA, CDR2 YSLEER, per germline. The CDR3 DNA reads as TGCGCCAGCAGCCCAGGGGGGTATTTTTCTGAAGCTTTCTTT. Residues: CASSPGGYFSEAFF.

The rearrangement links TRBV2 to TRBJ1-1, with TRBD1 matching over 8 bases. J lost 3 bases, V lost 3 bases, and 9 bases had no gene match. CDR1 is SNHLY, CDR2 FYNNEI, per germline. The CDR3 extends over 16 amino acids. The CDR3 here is CASSDIWQGAHTEAFF. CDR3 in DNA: TGTGCCAGCAGTGATATCTGGCAGGGGGCACACACTGAAGCTTTCTTT. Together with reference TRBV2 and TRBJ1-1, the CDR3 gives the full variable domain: EPEVTQTPSHQVTQMGQEVILRCVPISNHLYFYWYRQILGQKVEFLVSFYNNEISEKSEIFDDQFSVERPDGSNFTLKIRSTKLEDSAMYFCASSDIWQGAHTEAFFGQGTRLTVV.

The CDR3 sequence: CATLDRGRLGTEAFF. The CDR3 bases are TGTGCCACTCTGGACAGGGGGCGTCTAGGGACTGAAGCTTTCTTT. The chain joins TRBV19 to TRBJ1-1; 11 bases fit TRBD1. CDR1 is LNHDA, CDR2 SQIVND, per germline (reference sequence). The CDR3 consists of 15 residues. V lost 10 bases, J lost 5 bases, and 12 bases stayed unmatched. The full variable domain, in which reference TRBV19 and TRBJ1-1 provide the parts outside the CDR3, is DGGITQSPKYLFRKEGQNVTLSCEQNLNHDAMYWYRQDPGQGLRLIYYSQIVNDFQKGDIAEGYSVSREKKESFPLTVTSAQKNPTAFYLCATLDRGRLGTEAFFGQGTRLTVV.

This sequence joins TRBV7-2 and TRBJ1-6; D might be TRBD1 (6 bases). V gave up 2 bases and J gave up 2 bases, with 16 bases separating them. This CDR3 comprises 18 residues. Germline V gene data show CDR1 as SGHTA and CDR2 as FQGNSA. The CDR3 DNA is TGTGCCAGCAGCTTACAACCAGGGGATATCGCCTATAATTCACCCCTCCACTTT. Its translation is CASSLQPGDIAYNSPLHF.

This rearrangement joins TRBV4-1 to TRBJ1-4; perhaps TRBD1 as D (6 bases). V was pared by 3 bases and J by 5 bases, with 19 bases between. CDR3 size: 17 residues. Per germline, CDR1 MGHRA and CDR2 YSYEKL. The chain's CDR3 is CASSHPVSGQKNEKLFF. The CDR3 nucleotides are TGCGCCAGCAGCCACCCCGTCAGCGGACAGAAAAATGAAAAACTGTTTTTT.

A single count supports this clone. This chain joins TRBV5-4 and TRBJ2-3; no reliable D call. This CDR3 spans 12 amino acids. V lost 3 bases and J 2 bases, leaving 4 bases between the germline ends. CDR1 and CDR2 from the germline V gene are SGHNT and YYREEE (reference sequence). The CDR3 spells CASSSPTDTQYF. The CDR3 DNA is TGTGCCAGCAGCTCACCCACAGATACGCAGTATTTT.

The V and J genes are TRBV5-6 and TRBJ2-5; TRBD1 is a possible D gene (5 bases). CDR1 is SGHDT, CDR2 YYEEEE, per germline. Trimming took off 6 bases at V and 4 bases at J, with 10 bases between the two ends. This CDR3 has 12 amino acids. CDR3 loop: CASNSGLETQYF. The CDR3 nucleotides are TGTGCCAGCAATTCAGGGCTAGAGACCCAGTACTTC.

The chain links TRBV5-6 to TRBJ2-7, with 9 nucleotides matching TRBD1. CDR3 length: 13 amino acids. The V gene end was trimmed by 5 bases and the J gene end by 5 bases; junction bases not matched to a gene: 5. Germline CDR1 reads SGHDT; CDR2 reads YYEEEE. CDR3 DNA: TGTGCCAGCAGTCGGGACAGGGTCGACGAGCAGTACTTC. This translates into CASSRDRVDEQYF.

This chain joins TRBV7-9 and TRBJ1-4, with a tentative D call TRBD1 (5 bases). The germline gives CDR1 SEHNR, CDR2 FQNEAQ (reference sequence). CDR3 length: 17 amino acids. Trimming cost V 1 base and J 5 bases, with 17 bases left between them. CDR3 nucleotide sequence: TGTGCCAGCAGCTTAGGCTACCGGACACGGGAGAATGAAAAACTGTTTTTT. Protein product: CASSLGYRTRENEKLFF.

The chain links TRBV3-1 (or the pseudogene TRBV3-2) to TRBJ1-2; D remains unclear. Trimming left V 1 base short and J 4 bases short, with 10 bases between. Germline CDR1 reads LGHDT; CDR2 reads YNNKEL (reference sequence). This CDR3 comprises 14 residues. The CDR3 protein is CASSQAAGSYGYTF. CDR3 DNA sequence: TGTGCCAGCAGCCAAGCCGCAGGTTCCTATGGCTACACCTTC.

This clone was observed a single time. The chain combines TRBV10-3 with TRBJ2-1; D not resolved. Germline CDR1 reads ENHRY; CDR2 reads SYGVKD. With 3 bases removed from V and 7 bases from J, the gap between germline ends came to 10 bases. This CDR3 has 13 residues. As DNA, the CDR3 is TGTGCCATCAGTGATGTCCGGTTTAATGAGCAGTTCTTC. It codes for CAISDVRFNEQFF.

CDR3 amino acids: CASSQRDLGGQYF. The CDR3 DNA is TGTGCCAGCAGCCAACGCGATTTGGGTGGGCAGTACTTC. This sequence joins TRBV14 and TRBJ2-7; D not resolved. CDR1 is SGHDN, CDR2 FVKESK, per germline. The V end lost 2 bases, the J end lost 9 bases, and 14 bases lay between the germline ends. The CDR3 has 13 amino acids.

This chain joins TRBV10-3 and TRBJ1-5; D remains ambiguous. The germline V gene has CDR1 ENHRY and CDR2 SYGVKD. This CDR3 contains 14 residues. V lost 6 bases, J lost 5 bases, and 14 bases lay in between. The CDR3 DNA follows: TGTGCCATCAGCAACGGGCTATGGGATCAGCCCCAGCATTTT. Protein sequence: CAISNGLWDQPQHF.

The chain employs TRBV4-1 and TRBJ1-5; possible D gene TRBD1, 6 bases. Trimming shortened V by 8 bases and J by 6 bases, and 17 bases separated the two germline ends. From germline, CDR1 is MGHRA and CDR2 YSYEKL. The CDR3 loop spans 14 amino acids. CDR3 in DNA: TGCGCCAGCGCTGTACAGGGTTTCGCTCAGCCCCAGCATTTT. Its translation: CASAVQGFAQPQHF.

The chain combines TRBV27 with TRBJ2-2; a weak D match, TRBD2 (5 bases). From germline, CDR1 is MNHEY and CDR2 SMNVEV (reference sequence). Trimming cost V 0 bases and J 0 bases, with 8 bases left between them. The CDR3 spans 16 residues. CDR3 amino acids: CASSLSLGPNTGELFF. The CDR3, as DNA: TGTGCCAGCAGTTTATCACTAGGCCCGAACACCGGGGAGCTGTTTTTT.

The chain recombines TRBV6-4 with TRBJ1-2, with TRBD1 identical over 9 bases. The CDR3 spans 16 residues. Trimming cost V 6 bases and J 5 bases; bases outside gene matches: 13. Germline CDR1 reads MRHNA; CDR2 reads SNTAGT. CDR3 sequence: CASSASYGTGIYGYTF. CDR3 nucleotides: TGTGCCAGCAGCGCCAGTTACGGGACAGGGATTTATGGCTACACCTTC.

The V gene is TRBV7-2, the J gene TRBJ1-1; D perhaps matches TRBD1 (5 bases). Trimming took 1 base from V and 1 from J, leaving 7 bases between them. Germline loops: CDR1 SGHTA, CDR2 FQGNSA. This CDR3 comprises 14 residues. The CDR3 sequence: CASSLGDQNTEAFF. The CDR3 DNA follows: TGTGCCAGCAGCTTAGGGGACCAGAACACTGAAGCTTTCTTT.